This record looks at one T cell receptor beta chain sequence and its context. The data were obtained in a study of shared clonotypes between healthy human individuals. Study summary: The cohort comprised a couple of women and a few men. Their ages spanned 18 to 49 years.

Germline V lookup: CDR1 SNHLY, CDR2 FYNNEI. CDR3 length equals 15 residues. Trimming took 1 base from V and 3 from J, leaving 13 bases between them. Clones were read by immunoSEQ multiplex PCR, and TCRdb kept only the in-frame ones, dropping some. The sample shows 1,500,000 or so clones, less than 99% of them seen only once. This sequence originates from a man under 40 in good health. V and J are TRBV2 and TRBJ2-7; a possible D gene is TRBD1 (6 bases). Sequencing was performed on naive CD4+ T cells sorted from blood. Subset of the sample: CD45RA+ positively selected. Here the CDR3 DNA reads TGTGCCAGCAGTGAAGGGGCAGGGGATGTCTACGAGCAGTACTTC. As protein: CASSEGAGDVYEQYF.